This T cell receptor (beta chain) was found in a study of graft-versus-host responses after intestinal transplantation. The overall study: Multivisceral, liver-intestinal, or isolated intestinal transplants were given to recipients. All recipients were given anti-thymocyte globulin induction, and tacrolimus and steroids were then administered for roughly three years.

With 0 bases removed from V and 2 bases from J, the gap between germline ends came to 11 bases. Germline CDR1 is LGHNA and CDR2 is YNFKEQ. The length of the CDR3 is 15 residues. Clones were read by immunoSEQ multiplex PCR, and TCRdb kept only the in-frame ones, dropping some. Of 45,000 to 55,000 clones listed, just under 95% are singletons. This clone was observed a handful of times. The sequences come from PBMCs, collected more than 750 days after a first intestinal transplant, on the day of a second. This chain joins TRBV4-2 and TRBJ2-7; D gene unclear. This receptor was taken from a human patient who received an intestinal transplant, so some T cells may come from the graft donor. The CDR3 is CASSQEALMAYEQYF. In DNA, the CDR3 is TGTGCCAGCAGCCAAGAGGCACTGATGGCCTACGAGCAGTACTTC.